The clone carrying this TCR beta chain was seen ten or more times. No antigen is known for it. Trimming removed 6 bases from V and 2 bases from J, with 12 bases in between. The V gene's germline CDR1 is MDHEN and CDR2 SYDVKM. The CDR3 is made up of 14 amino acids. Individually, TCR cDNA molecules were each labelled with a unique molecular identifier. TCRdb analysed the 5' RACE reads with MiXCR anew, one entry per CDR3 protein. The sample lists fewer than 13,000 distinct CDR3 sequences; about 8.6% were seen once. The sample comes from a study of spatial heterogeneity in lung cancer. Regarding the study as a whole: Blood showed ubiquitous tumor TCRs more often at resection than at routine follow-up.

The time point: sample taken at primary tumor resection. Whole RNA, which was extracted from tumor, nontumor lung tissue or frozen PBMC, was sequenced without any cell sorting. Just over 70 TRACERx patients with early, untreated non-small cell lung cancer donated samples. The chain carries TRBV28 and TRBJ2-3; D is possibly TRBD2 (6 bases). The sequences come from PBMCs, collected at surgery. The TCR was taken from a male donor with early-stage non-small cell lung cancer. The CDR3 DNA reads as TGTGCCAGCAGGAGGAGGGGCGCCACAGATACGCAGTATTTT. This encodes CASRRRGATDTQYF.